The rows below give T cell receptor beta chains drawn from one sample of a study of T-cell memory formation after mild COVID-19. TCRdb fed the 5' RACE reads into MiXCR, producing one record per CDR3 protein. The data contain 350,000 to 450,000 distinct CDR3 sequences, approximately 15% of them singletons. The sequenced sample was PBMCs or a T cell subset sorted from them (not recorded which). Every receptor here comes from a man aged 18 to 35 who had mild COVID-19 (a few samples of this study predate the infection). Cell type and time point are not known. CDR3s include the opening cysteine and the closing phenylalanine or tryptophan. D genes are given only for firm matches. Size values are once, few and many counts, or a class for expanded clones, and some rows have none.

CDR3 length,D gene,J gene,V gene,clone size,CDR3 protein,CDR3 DNA
13,-,TRBJ1-2,TRBV12-3/TRBV12-4,-,CASKGGAYYGYTF,TGTGCCAGCAAGGGCGGGGCCTACTATGGCTACACCTTC
15,TRBD2,TRBJ2-3,TRBV5-1,few,CASSRVGTSGDTQYF,TGCGCCAGCAGCCGCGTCGGGACTAGCGGCGATACGCAGTATTTT
16,-,TRBJ1-2,TRBV4-3,-,CASSQGRRAPNYGYTF,TGCGCCAGCAGCCAAGGGAGGAGGGCCCCTAACTATGGCTACACCTTC
16,-,TRBJ2-3,TRBV7-6,-,CASSQLLGPKGDTQYF,TGTGCCAGCAGCCAACTTTTAGGCCCGAAAGGAGATACGCAGTATTTT
13,-,TRBJ1-1,TRBV29-1,-,CSVETVLNTEAFF,TGCAGCGTAGAGACAGTTTTGAACACTGAAGCTTTCTTT
13,TRBD1,TRBJ1-2,TRBV6-2/TRBV6-3,-,CASSPRTGIVETF,TGTGCCAGCAGTCCGCGGACAGGGATTGTTGAAACCTTC
14,-,TRBJ2-3,TRBV5-1,few,CASSLVPSTDTQYF,TGCGCCAGCAGCTTGGTACCGTCCACAGATACGCAGTATTTT
16,TRBD2,TRBJ2-1,TRBV7-8,-,CASSIQAGGTHNEQFF,TGTGCCAGCAGCATCCAGGCCGGGGGGACTCACAATGAGCAGTTCTTC
14,TRBD1,TRBJ2-3,TRBV29-1,-,CSVVGQGDTDTQYF,TGCAGCGTTGTAGGACAGGGAGACACAGATACGCAGTATTTT
15,TRBD1,TRBJ2-1,TRBV6-2/TRBV6-3,few,CASTRRGQATREQFF,TGTGCCAGCACGCGCCGCGGACAGGCCACAAGGGAGCAGTTCTTC
19,-,TRBJ2-3,TRBV9,few,CASSVSHRGIMGNTDTQYF,TGTGCCAGCAGCGTCTCACATAGAGGGATTATGGGAAACACAGATACGCAGTATTTT
15,TRBD1,TRBJ1-5,TRBV10-3,-,CAISARQGVGQPQHF,TGTGCCATCAGTGCTCGACAGGGGGTTGGCCAGCCCCAGCATTTT
17,TRBD1,TRBJ2-2,TRBV4-3,-,CASSPRPGTGGAGELFF,TGCGCCAGCAGCCCACGACCCGGGACAGGAGGGGCCGGGGAGCTGTTTTTT
14,-,TRBJ2-2,TRBV7-6,-,CASSLSVELGELFF,TGTGCCAGCAGCCTTAGCGTGGAACTCGGGGAGCTGTTTTTT
14,-,TRBJ1-3,TRBV11-2,few,CASSRGFSGNTIYF,TGTGCCAGCAGCCGGGGATTCTCTGGAAACACCATATATTTT
14,TRBD2,TRBJ2-3,TRBV9,-,CASSRGGLTDTQYF,TGTGCCAGCAGCCGGGGGGGCCTCACAGATACGCAGTATTTT
17,-,TRBJ1-1,TRBV19,few,CASSGRSFWGLETEAFF,TGTGCCAGTAGTGGCCGATCATTTTGGGGCTTGGAAACTGAAGCTTTCTTT
17,TRBD1,TRBJ1-5,TRBV12-3/TRBV12-4,few,CASSPNTGGVSNQPQHF,TGTGCCAGCAGTCCGAATACAGGGGGCGTTAGCAATCAGCCCCAGCATTTT
15,TRBD2,TRBJ2-5,TRBV7-7,few,CASSQGSGNQETQYF,TGTGCTAGCAGCCAAGGCAGCGGGAACCAAGAGACCCAGTACTTC
15,-,TRBJ1-5,TRBV16,-,CASSQHRNSNQPQHF,TGTGCCAGCAGCCAGCACAGAAATAGCAATCAGCCCCAGCATTTT
12,-,TRBJ1-5,TRBV24-1,few,CATSEPYQPQHF,TGTGCCACCAGTGAACCTTATCAGCCCCAGCATTTT
14,-,TRBJ1-6,TRBV27,few,CASSFQGQGSPLHF,TGTGCCAGCAGTTTCCAGGGGCAGGGATCACCCCTCCACTTT
15,-,TRBJ2-7,TRBV7-9,-,CASSPGSLAPYEQYF,TGTGCCAGCAGTCCAGGGTCCCTGGCACCCTACGAGCAGTACTTC
11,-,TRBJ2-5,TRBV6-2/TRBV6-3,-,CASRVGETQYF,TGTGCCAGCAGGGTGGGGGAGACCCAGTACTTC
16,TRBD1,TRBJ2-5,TRBV7-8,-,CASSNRTGGPWETQYF,TGTGCCAGCAGCAACCGGACAGGGGGCCCGTGGGAGACCCAGTACTTC
16,TRBD1,TRBJ1-1,TRBV7-8,few,CASRRQTGLQNTEAFF,TGTGCCAGCAGGCGCCAGACAGGGTTGCAGAACACTGAAGCTTTCTTT
15,TRBD1,TRBJ1-4,TRBV7-9,few,CASSDLQGAREKLFF,TGTGCCAGCAGCGACCTACAGGGGGCGCGTGAAAAACTGTTTTTT
13,-,TRBJ2-7,TRBV20-1,once,CSAIGTRHYEQYF,TGCAGTGCTATCGGGACGAGACACTACGAGCAGTACTTC
15,TRBD1,TRBJ2-1,TRBV18,few,CASSPPDRKYNEQFF,TGTGCCAGCTCACCCCCGGACAGGAAATACAATGAGCAGTTCTTC
14,-,TRBJ1-6,TRBV20-1,-,CSAPREGSNSPLHF,TGCAGTGCCCCGAGGGAGGGTAGTAATTCACCCCTCCACTTT
13,-,TRBJ1-4,TRBV12-3/TRBV12-4,-,CASSFAGREKLFF,TGTGCCAGCAGTTTTGCAGGTCGCGAAAAACTGTTTTTT
17,TRBD2,TRBJ2-2,TRBV20-1,-,CSARKPGLAANTGELFF,TGCAGTGCTAGAAAGCCGGGACTAGCGGCGAACACCGGGGAGCTGTTTTTT
14,TRBD1,TRBJ2-5,TRBV6-6,few,CASTPHDREETQYF,TGTGCCAGCACCCCGCACGACAGGGAAGAGACCCAGTACTTC
13,-,TRBJ1-2,TRBV7-9,many,CASSLGGSDGYTF,TGTGCCAGCAGCTTAGGCGGTTCGGATGGCTACACCTTC
16,-,TRBJ1-1,TRBV30,many,CACSRGPDIMNTEAFF,TGTGCCTGTTCGAGAGGTCCTGATATTATGAACACTGAAGCTTTCTTT
14,-,TRBJ1-2,TRBV5-6,few,CASGRTGRRGGYTF,TGTGCCAGCGGCCGCACCGGGCGGAGGGGTGGCTACACCTTC
17,TRBD2,TRBJ2-1,TRBV7-2,few,CASSKDNSGGAEDEQFF,TGTGCCAGCAGCAAAGACAATAGCGGGGGGGCTGAAGATGAGCAGTTCTTC
13,-,TRBJ1-5,TRBV9,-,CASSVAGNQPQHF,TGTGCCAGCAGCGTAGCAGGGAATCAGCCCCAGCATTTT
14,-,TRBJ1-1,TRBV7-9,-,CASSLVGREKEAFF,TGTGCCAGCAGCTTAGTGGGCAGGGAGAAAGAAGCTTTCTTT
16,-,TRBJ2-5,TRBV4-3,-,CASSQDLKGIGETQYF,TGCGCCAGCAGCCAAGATCTAAAGGGGATAGGGGAGACCCAGTACTTC